The clone carrying this TCR beta chain has just a few counts. The sample belongs to a study of blood T cell repertoires in COVID-19. Turning to the study itself: Specimens from acute and convalescent COVID-19 originated in the United States, Italy and Spain. The analysed material was cDNA or gDNA that came from T cells, B-cell-depleted T cells, or PBMCs.

Methods used by the authors: The assay estimated nucleated cells by amplifying reference gene primers. Here immunoSEQ multiplex PCR was the method, and the copy in TCRdb shows in-frame clones only, minus some. D and trimming were read from the DNA, whereas the V and J calls and clone size are those reported in that table. The sample consists of 130,000 or so clones, roughly 80% of them appearing once. The CDR3 runs 11 residues. Germline CDR1 is SGHDT and CDR2 is YYEEEE. With 2 bases removed from V and 6 bases from J, the gap between germline ends came to 5 bases. The receptor comes from a human donor in a cohort sampled during active COVID-19. The V gene is TRBV5-6, the J gene TRBJ1-1; D uncertain. Sequencing was done on a sample of peripheral blood. Here the CDR3 reads CASSFGAEAFF. CDR3 nucleotides: TGTGCCAGCAGCTTCGGGGCTGAAGCTTTCTTT. Full variable domain (rest looked up from reference TRBV5-6 and TRBJ1-1): DAGVTQSPTHLIKTRGQQVTLRCSPKSGHDTVSWYQQALGQGPQFIFQYYEEEERQRGNFPDRFSGHQFPNYSSELNVNALLLGDSALYLCASSFGAEAFFGQGTRLTVV.